The 8 T cell receptor beta chains below all came from one sample that was sequenced in a study of a mutant IDH1 vaccine in newly diagnosed glioma (dated by TCRdb to the early 2020s). Their specific antigens are unknown. Read against the paper, the sample's time point label means: week 11, during vaccination. Each vaccine dose was 300 ug of a 20-mer mutant IDH1 peptide in Montanide, given subcutaneously with topical imiquimod. Library preparation used the immunoSEQ multiplex PCR assay. In TCRdb, the immuneACCESS table is reduced to in-frame sequences with V and J assigned. These tables do not hold every clone; where another copy was compared, an unresolved V gene accounts for under half, and the others remain unexplained. The table for this sample lists under 150,000 clones; 75% to 90% of them were counted only once. Under 0.8% of the sample belongs to the ten largest clones. The sample was PBMCs, taken from a glioma patient whose treatment included an IDH1 peptide vaccine. Receptors were obtained from a woman between 45 and 65 years old with glioma.

V gene TRBV6-5 combines with J gene TRBJ1-2, with D uncertain. This CDR3 has 11 amino acids. The germline CDR1 and CDR2 sequences are MNHEY and SVGAGI. Trimming cost V 6 bases and J 4 bases, with 6 bases left between them. The DNA for the CDR3 is TGTGCCAGCAGCCCGGGCTATGGCTACACCTTC. This gives the protein CASSPGYGYTF.

The J gene is TRBJ1-4, the V gene TRBV7-8, with 7 bases aligning to TRBD1. CDR3 length: 13 amino acids. Germline CDR1 and CDR2: SGHVS and FQNEAQ. The ends lost 7 bases at V and 4 bases at J; junction bases unmatched: 3. The CDR3 protein is CASTGQNNEKLFF. CDR3 DNA sequence: TGTGCCAGCACGGGACAGAATAATGAAAAACTGTTTTTT.

The sample holds one count of this clone. J is TRBJ1-1 and V is TRBV7-9, with 7 nucleotides matching TRBD1. Germline CDR1 SEHNR, CDR2 FQNEAQ (reference sequence). V trimming: 5 bases; J trimming: 1 base; junction bases outside the gene matches: 4. The CDR3 length is 14 residues. The CDR3 sequence is CASSPRTGNTEAFF. The CDR3 nucleotides read TGTGCCAGCAGCCCCCGGACAGGGAACACTGAAGCTTTCTTT.

V is TRBV10-2 and J is TRBJ2-7, with TRBD2 matching 9 bases. The CDR3 runs to 14 residues. CDR1 WSHSY and CDR2 SAAADI come from the germline V gene. V dropped 2 bases and J dropped 10; count of bases not matched to a gene: 9. CDR3 amino acids: CASSERAGGPGQYF. The CDR3 coding sequence is TGCGCCAGCAGTGAGCGGGCGGGAGGGCCGGGACAGTACTTC.

J is TRBJ2-5 and V is TRBV10-1; tentative D call: TRBD2 (5 bases). Germline assignment: CDR1 WNHNN and CDR2 SYGVQD (reference sequence). V was pared by 3 bases and J by 5 bases, with 10 bases between. This CDR3 has 13 residues. The CDR3 coding sequence is TGCGCCAGCAGTGAATGGCGAGGGGAGACCCAGTACTTC. Amino acids: CASSEWRGETQYF.

The chain recombines TRBV19 with TRBJ1-4; TRBD1 matches at 8 bases. Germline V gene data show CDR1 as LNHDA and CDR2 as SQIVND (reference sequence). Losses at the gene ends were 4 bases for V and 7 bases for J; bases not matched to a gene: 11. CDR3 length: 16 residues. Here the CDR3 reads CASSRQGPRSGEKLFF. DNA for the CDR3: TGTGCCAGTAGTAGACAGGGGCCCAGGTCGGGTGAAAAACTGTTTTTT.

This chain links TRBV7-9 with TRBJ1-1, with no clear D. The germline V gene encodes CDR1 SEHNR and CDR2 FQNEAQ (reference sequence). The V gene lost 6 bases and the J gene lost 3 bases, with 14 bases spanning the gap. The CDR3 contains 14 residues. The CDR3: CASSRHNRDTEAFF. CDR3 in DNA: TGTGCCAGCAGTCGTCATAATCGGGACACTGAAGCTTTCTTT. The full variable domain, with the rest looked up from reference TRBV7-9 and TRBJ1-1, is DTGVSQNPRHKITKRGQNVTFRCDPISEHNRLYWYRQTLGQGPEFLTYFQNEAQLEKSRLLSDRFSAERPKGSFSTLEIQRTEQGDSAMYLCASSRHNRDTEAFFGQGTRLTVV.

This sequence joins TRBV27 and TRBJ2-6; no definite D call. The germline gives CDR1 MNHEY, CDR2 SMNVEV (reference sequence). This CDR3 region has 13 residues. Trimming left V 6 bases short and J 1 base short, with 4 bases between. CDR3 DNA sequence: TGTGCCAGCAGCACATCTGGGGCCAACGTCCTGACTTTC. Its translation is CASSTSGANVLTF.